One and the same sample provided the 20 T cell receptor beta chains below, sequenced in a study of blood T cells in healthy people across ages. A J-beta primer mix and a sample-barcoded 5' primer were used in a second PCR of about 6 to 12 cycles. TCRdb ran MiXCR on the 5' RACE reads and lists one entry per CDR3 protein. The sample records around 1,000,000 distinct CDR3 sequences, roughly two fifths being singletons. Specimen: blood. These receptors all come from a man aged 18 to 30 in good health.

Here the CDR3 reads CSADRLAGGLGELFF. CDR3 nucleotides: TGCAGTGCTGATAGACTAGCGGGGGGGCTAGGGGAGCTGTTTTTT. This rearrangement joins TRBV20-1 to TRBJ2-2, with 14 nucleotides matching TRBD2. The junction had 7 bases not matched to a gene; V was cut back by 5 bases and J by 8 bases. CDR1 and CDR2 (germline): DFQATT, SNEGSKA (reference sequence). This CDR3 comprises 15 residues.

A few counts support this clonotype. The CDR3 DNA reads TGCAGTGCTAGGATCACCCGTCCAGAGACCCAGTACTTC. Protein: CSARITRPETQYF. The chain combines TRBV20-1 with TRBJ2-5; no firm D call. Germline values: CDR1 DFQATT, CDR2 SNEGSKA (reference sequence). Trimming cost V 3 bases and J 4 bases, with 12 bases left between them. The length of the CDR3 is 13 residues.

In its sample, this clonotype was seen many times. V and J are TRBV9 and TRBJ2-1, with D hard to call. Trimming cost V 1 base and J 5 bases, with 4 bases left between them. CDR3 length equals 12 residues. Per germline, CDR1 SGDLS and CDR2 YYNGEE. In DNA form, the CDR3 reads TGTGCCAGCAGCGTACGGGACAATGAGCAGTTCTTC. It is translated as CASSVRDNEQFF.

The J gene is TRBJ2-1, the V gene TRBV6-2 or TRBV6-3; 13 nucleotides agree with TRBD2. The CDR3 is made up of 15 amino acids. V was pared by 6 bases and J by 13 bases, with 12 bases of the junction left unmatched. The germline V gene encodes CDR1 MNHEY and CDR2 SVGEGT. CDR3 amino acids: CASRSGLAGEETQFF. CDR3 bases: TGTGCCAGCAGAAGCGGACTAGCGGGGGAAGAGACCCAGTTCTTC.

J is TRBJ2-3 and V is TRBV5-1; D remains unclear. V was trimmed by 3 bases and J by 1 base, leaving 18 bases between them. CDR3 length: 17 amino acids. The germline V gene has CDR1 SGHRS and CDR2 YFSETQ. The CDR3 is CASSSTYPPGRTDTQYF. DNA of the CDR3: TGCGCCAGCAGCTCGACATACCCTCCGGGCCGCACAGATACGCAGTATTTT. The full variable domain, completed using reference TRBV5-1 and TRBJ2-3, is KAGVTQTPRYLIKTRGQQVTLSCSPISGHRSVSWYQQTPGQGLQFLFEYFSETQRNKGNFPGRFSGRQFSNSRSEMNVSTLELGDSALYLCASSSTYPPGRTDTQYFGPGTRLTVL.

The rearrangement uses TRBV14 and TRBJ2-1, with TRBD2 matching over 8 bases. Losses at the gene ends were 2 bases for V and 8 bases for J; bases not matched to a gene: 8. Germline values: CDR1 SGHDN, CDR2 FVKESK. CDR3 length: 15 residues. The CDR3 coding sequence is TGTGCCAGCAGCCAAACTCGGGGGGGCCCTTATGAGCAGTTCTTC. It specifies CASSQTRGGPYEQFF.

This rearrangement joins TRBV12-3 or TRBV12-4 to TRBJ2-4, with 7 nucleotides matching TRBD2. The J call may be faulty, since TRBJ2-7 better matches the DNA end. The CDR3 has 14 amino acids. The DNA of the CDR3 is TGTGCCAGCAGTTTCGCCCCGGGAGGATACGAGCAGTACTTC. As protein: CASSFAPGGYEQYF.

The chain joins TRBV20-1 to TRBJ1-4; D might be TRBD1 (6 bases). The CDR3 contains 13 residues. Germline CDR1 and CDR2: DFQATT and SNEGSKA (reference sequence). Trimming stripped 6 bases from V and 7 bases from J, with 15 bases between. The CDR3 nucleotides read TGCAGTGCCCCAGGGGCCGCTGGTGAAAAACTGTTTTTT. Amino acid sequence: CSAPGAAGEKLFF.

The gene calls are TRBV11-2 and TRBJ2-1; D unclear. Germline lookup yields CDR1 SGHAT and CDR2 FQNNGV. V was clipped by 5 bases and J by 4 bases, with 12 bases between them. CDR3 length equals 14 residues. This CDR3 reads CASSLVGRYNEQFF. As DNA, the CDR3 is TGTGCCAGCAGCCTAGTTGGCAGGTACAATGAGCAGTTCTTC.

In this sample, this clonotype turned up a few times. The chain joins TRBV12-3 or TRBV12-4 to TRBJ2-5; 7 bases match TRBD1. The V segment lost 5 bases and the J segment 2 bases; nucleotides outside the gene matches: 8. CDR3 length: 15 amino acids. This CDR3 reads CASSGDRNIQETQYF. The CDR3 coding sequence is TGTGCCAGCAGTGGGGACAGAAATATTCAAGAGACCCAGTACTTC.

This clonotype was seen only a few times. This chain uses TRBV28 with TRBJ2-3; D might be TRBD1 (6 bases). Germline V gene sequence: CDR1 MDHEN, CDR2 SYDVKM. The CDR3 consists of 17 residues. V was clipped by 4 bases and J by 0 bases, with 17 bases between them. The CDR3 sequence is CASSSPGHRTSTDTQYF. For the CDR3, the DNA is TGTGCCAGCAGTTCGCCGGGACACAGAACTAGCACAGATACGCAGTATTTT.

This chain links TRBV4-1 with TRBJ1-1; D is uncertain. Germline CDR1 MGHRA, CDR2 YSYEKL. V lost 5 bases, J lost 0 bases, and 4 bases lay in between. CDR3 length equals 12 residues. The CDR3 DNA follows: TGCGCCAGCAGCAACATGAACACTGAAGCTTTCTTT. It specifies CASSNMNTEAFF.

The gene calls are TRBV4-2 and TRBJ2-4; TRBD2 might be the D (6 bases). V shed 4 bases and J shed 8 bases, with 9 bases lying between them. Looked up from germline, CDR1 is LGHNA and CDR2 is YNFKEQ. The CDR3 spans 12 residues. This chain's CDR3 is CASSPGGHIQYF. For the CDR3, the DNA is TGTGCCAGCAGCCCCGGGGGTCACATTCAGTACTTC.

This clonotype has more than one count but fewer than ten. The chain uses TRBV29-1 and TRBJ1-1, with a tentative D call TRBD1 (5 bases). Germline V gene lookup returns CDR1 SQVTM and CDR2 ANQGSEA. Trimming shortened V by 6 bases and J by 3 bases, and 17 bases separated the two germline ends. The CDR3 runs 14 residues. CDR3 amino acids: CSVATGVLDTEAFF. The CDR3 DNA is TGCAGCGTGGCAACGGGGGTTTTGGACACTGAAGCTTTCTTT.

This clonotype was seen ten or more times. The gene calls are TRBV6-5 and TRBJ1-1; D is unclear. The germline V and J ends were trimmed by 2 bases and 3 bases, with 4 bases remaining between them. Germline CDR1 and CDR2: MNHEY and SVGAGI. The CDR3 contains 12 residues. DNA for the CDR3: TGTGCCAGCAGTTACAGAGACACTGAAGCTTTCTTT. Amino acid sequence: CASSYRDTEAFF.

The chain has TRBV5-1 and TRBJ1-1; 8 bases map to TRBD1. The germline gives CDR1 SGHRS, CDR2 YFSETQ. The CDR3 extends over 15 amino acids. J gave up 2 bases and V 2 bases, and 5 bases lay outside the gene matches. The CDR3, as DNA: TGCGCCAGCAGCTTTGGACAGGGCAGTAACACTGAAGCTTTCTTT. It encodes CASSFGQGSNTEAFF.

This chain links TRBV6-2 or TRBV6-3 with TRBJ2-1, with D perhaps matching TRBD1 or TRBD2 (5 bases each). V dropped 6 bases and J dropped 10 bases, with 13 bases sitting between them. Germline lookup yields CDR1 MNHEY and CDR2 SVGEGT. CDR3 length equals 12 residues. This CDR3 is CASSLIWGEQFF. DNA for the CDR3: TGTGCCAGCAGCCTGATTTGGGGGGAGCAGTTCTTC.

This clonotype has just a few counts. The chain employs TRBV29-1 and TRBJ1-4; the match to TRBD1 covers 9 bases. Per the germline V gene, CDR1 is SQVTM and CDR2 is ANQGSEA. This CDR3 spans 14 amino acids. After removal of 6 bases from V and 6 bases from J, the junction contained 8 bases not matched to a gene. This CDR3 reads CSVEKTGGYEKLFF. Written as DNA, the CDR3 is TGCAGCGTCGAGAAGACAGGGGGGTATGAAAAACTGTTTTTT.

The chain combines TRBV27 with TRBJ2-7; weak D call: TRBD1 (5 bases). Germline V gene lookup returns CDR1 MNHEY and CDR2 SMNVEV (reference sequence). The CDR3 runs to 14 residues. The V end lost 5 bases, the J end lost 1 base, and 12 bases lay between the germline ends. CDR3 loop: CASSPKDKSYEQYF. The CDR3 coding sequence is TGTGCCAGCAGTCCCAAGGACAAGTCCTACGAGCAGTACTTC.

J is TRBJ2-1 and V is TRBV27; 7 bases match TRBD2. The CDR3 runs 14 residues. Germline assignment: CDR1 MNHEY and CDR2 SMNVEV (reference sequence). V dropped 5 bases and J dropped 6; count of bases not matched to a gene: 7. CDR3 nucleotide sequence: TGTGCCAGCAGTCCGGTGACTAGCCGCAATGAGCAGTTCTTC. This gives the protein CASSPVTSRNEQFF.